Below, 27 T cell receptor beta chains from the same sample are listed, as sequenced in a study of early T cells in non-severe SARS-CoV-2 infection. TCRdb passed the 5' RACE reads through MiXCR, listing each CDR3 protein once. The sample yields over 30,000 distinct CDR3 sequences, 5.4% seen once. Sample: whole blood. These receptors were taken from an adult who was a healthcare worker with PCR-confirmed SARS-CoV-2 infection or an uninfected control (not recorded which).

Ten or more counts support this clonotype. The J gene is TRBJ1-5, the V gene TRBV6-1; D gene uncertain. V lost 5 bases and J lost 5, with 13 bases in between. Looked up from germline, CDR1 is MNHNS and CDR2 is SASEGT. This CDR3 has 14 amino acids. The CDR3 here is CASSPSDGYQPQHF. The CDR3 DNA is TGTGCCAGCAGTCCCTCCGACGGCTATCAGCCCCAGCATTTT.

This clonotype was seen many times. V is TRBV5-5 and J is TRBJ2-7; tentative D call: TRBD1 (6 bases). Deletions cut 4 bases from V and 0 bases from J, with 11 bases between. The V gene's germline CDR1 is SGHKS and CDR2 YYEKEE (reference sequence). There are 14 residues in the CDR3. The DNA of the CDR3 is TGTGCCAGCAGCCCGTGGACAGACTCCTACGAGCAGTACTTC. This sequence encodes CASSPWTDSYEQYF.

In this sample, this clonotype turned up a few times. The genes are TRBV6-2 or TRBV6-3 and TRBJ2-2; D possibly corresponds to TRBD2 (7 bases). With 7 bases removed from V and 3 bases from J, the gap between germline ends came to 18 bases. The CDR3 sequence is 16 residues long. Germline CDR1 reads MNHEY; CDR2 reads SVGEGT. The CDR3 DNA is TGTGCCAGCATCCAACAACCGGGGGGCTACACCGGGGAGCTGTTTTTT. Amino acids: CASIQQPGGYTGELFF.

This clonotype was seen at least ten times. The DNA of the CDR3 is TGTGCCAGTAGTATATCCCGTCGACAAGCCTATGGCTACACCTTC. Amino acids: CASSISRRQAYGYTF. The rearrangement links TRBV19 to TRBJ1-2, with no clear D. V gave up 2 bases and J gave up 4 bases, with 14 bases separating them. The CDR3 is made up of 15 amino acids. Germline CDR1 reads LNHDA; CDR2 reads SQIVND (reference sequence). Filled out from reference TRBV19 and TRBJ1-2, the complete variable domain reads DGGITQSPKYLFRKEGQNVTLSCEQNLNHDAMYWYRQDPGQGLRLIYYSQIVNDFQKGDIAEGYSVSREKKESFPLTVTSAQKNPTAFYLCASSISRRQAYGYTFGSGTRLTVV.

This clonotype was counted many times. The chain uses TRBV29-1 and TRBJ1-2; 8 bases align to TRBD1. The CDR3 is 14 residues long. The germline gives CDR1 SQVTM, CDR2 ANQGSEA. The junction had 6 bases not matched to a gene; V was cut back by 2 bases and J by 4 bases. Here the CDR3 DNA reads TGCAGCGTTGAAAGCTTGGACAGGGCCTATGGCTACACCTTC. It codes for CSVESLDRAYGYTF.

This clonotype was detected many times. V is TRBV7-9 and J is TRBJ2-2, with 7 bases fitting TRBD1. The CDR3 loop spans 15 amino acids. The germline gives CDR1 SEHNR, CDR2 FQNEAQ (reference sequence). The trim removed 5 bases at V and 2 bases at J, leaving 5 bases unmatched. For the CDR3, the DNA is TGTGCCAGCAGCAACCGGGACAGTAACACCGGGGAGCTGTTTTTT. Its translation is CASSNRDSNTGELFF.

In its sample, this clonotype was seen once. Being one base from a much bigger clone, this may be a read error. The chain carries TRBV20-1 and TRBJ1-2; tentatively, D is TRBD1 (5 bases). Germline CDR1 DFQATT, CDR2 SNEGSKA (reference sequence). There are 16 residues in the CDR3. Trimming stripped 0 bases from V and 4 bases from J, with 18 bases between. CDR3 sequence reads: CSARDPKRGSVYGYTF. The CDR3 region has the DNA TGCAGTGCTAGAGACCCTAAAAGGGGTTCCGTCTATGGCTACACCTTC.

This clonotype has only a few counts. At one end, the junction sequence differs from germline, possibly due to a read error. This sequence joins TRBV12-3 or TRBV12-4 and TRBJ2-1; 12 nucleotides match TRBD2. The length of the CDR3 is 12 residues. The DNA for the CDR3 is TGTGCCAGCAGTCTAGCGGGGGGGCTCTCTTTCTTC. Its translation: CASSLAGGLSFF.

This clonotype appeared many times. A junction end diverges from the germline sequence, so it may reflect a read error. The chain is built from TRBV18 and TRBJ2-7, with TRBD1 matching 12 bases. The CDR3 spans 15 residues. Germline CDR1 is KGHSH and CDR2 is LQKENI. The CDR3: CASSAGTGGSNEQYF. The CDR3 nucleotides are TGTGCCAGCTCAGCAGGGACAGGGGGCTCCAACGAGCAGTACTTC. The full variable domain, with the rest looked up from reference TRBV18 and TRBJ2-7, is NAGVMQNPRHLVRRRGQEARLRCSPMKGHSHVYWYRQLPEEGLKFMVYLQKENIIDESGMPKERFSAEFPKEGPSILRIQQVVRGDSAAYFCASSAGTGGSNEQYFGPGTRLTVT.

This clonotype has ten or more counts. This chain links TRBV5-5 with TRBJ2-5; D unclear. This CDR3 has 14 residues. Germline V CDR1 and CDR2: SGHKS, YYEKEE (reference sequence). The V gene lost 0 bases and the J gene lost 3 bases, with 9 bases spanning the gap. CDR3 residues: CASSLDAREETQYF. In DNA form, the CDR3 reads TGTGCCAGCAGCTTGGACGCCAGAGAAGAGACCCAGTACTTC.

In its sample, this clonotype was seen a few times. The rearrangement joins TRBV7-9 to TRBJ2-1, with TRBD2 matching 12 bases. Trimming at V came to 2 bases and at J to 6 bases, leaving 11 bases not matched to a gene. In germline, CDR1 is SEHNR, CDR2 FQNEAQ (reference sequence). The length of the CDR3 is 18 residues. CDR3 residues: CASSLPPRLAGVFNEQFF. DNA for the CDR3: TGTGCCAGCAGCTTACCTCCGCGACTAGCGGGAGTCTTCAATGAGCAGTTCTTC.

This clonotype appeared many times. The V call is TRBV5-1, the J call TRBJ2-2; unclear D gene. The CDR3 totals 13 residues. With 3 bases removed from V and 1 base from J, the gap between germline ends came to 4 bases. CDR1 is SGHRS, CDR2 YFSETQ, per germline. This chain's CDR3 is CASSWGNTGELFF. The CDR3 region has the DNA TGCGCCAGCAGCTGGGGGAACACCGGGGAGCTGTTTTTT.

This clonotype was picked up a small number of times. V gene TRBV7-2 combines with J gene TRBJ1-2; D is unresolved. Germline V CDR1 and CDR2: SGHTA, FQGNSA. The V end was cut by 0 bases, the J end by 5 bases, with 10 bases between. This CDR3 comprises 14 residues. CDR3 region: CASSLAGRQYGYTF. The CDR3 coding sequence is TGTGCCAGCAGCTTAGCGGGCAGGCAGTATGGCTACACCTTC. Looking up the rest from reference TRBV7-2 and TRBJ1-2 gives the full variable domain: GAGVSQSPSNKVTEKGKDVELRCDPISGHTALYWYRQSLGQGLEFLIYFQGNSAPDKSGLPSDRFSAERTGGSVSTLTIQRTQQEDSAVYLCASSLAGRQYGYTFGSGTRLTVV.

This clonotype was observed a handful of times. This chain connects TRBV12-3 or TRBV12-4 to TRBJ1-5; D gene ambiguous. Deletions cut 3 bases from V and 4 bases from J, with 4 bases between. The CDR3 runs 12 residues. CDR3 protein: CASSLTNQPQHF. CDR3 in DNA: TGTGCCAGCAGTTTGACAAATCAGCCCCAGCATTTT.

The chain joins TRBV12-5 to TRBJ2-3; D unclear. This CDR3 region has 13 residues. Trimming removed 4 bases from V and 4 bases from J, with 9 bases in between. CDR1 LGHNT and CDR2 FRNRAP come from the germline V gene. The DNA of the CDR3 is TGTGCTAGTGGTTCCTTATCCGCAGATACGCAGTATTTT. This encodes CASGSLSADTQYF.

The rearrangement joins TRBV6-6 to TRBJ2-3; D is undetermined. The germline V gene has CDR1 MNHNY and CDR2 SVGAGI (reference sequence). Between the trimmed V and J ends, which lost 2 bases and 5 bases, there was a span of 8 bases. The length of the CDR3 is 13 residues. The CDR3 region is CASSYRVQDTQYF. CDR3 nucleotides: TGTGCCAGCAGTTACAGGGTCCAAGATACGCAGTATTTT.

This clonotype was seen many times. The rearrangement uses TRBV25-1 and TRBJ2-4; D is uncertain. V lost 2 bases, J lost 0 bases, and 17 bases lay in between. This CDR3 has 18 residues. Germline V gives CDR1 MGHDK, CDR2 SYGVNS. The CDR3 coding sequence is TGTGCCAGCAGTGAACAAGGTGGAACCCCGCTAGCCAAAAACATTCAGTACTTC. Its translation: CASSEQGGTPLAKNIQYF. Together with reference TRBV25-1 and TRBJ2-4, the CDR3 gives the full variable domain: EADIYQTPRYLVIGTGKKITLECSQTMGHDKMYWYQQDPGMELHLIHYSYGVNSTEKGDLSSESTVSRIRTEHFPLTLESARPSHTSQYLCASSEQGGTPLAKNIQYFGAGTRLSVL.

The chain employs TRBV9 and TRBJ1-3, with D tentatively TRBD1 (5 bases). Germline CDR1 reads SGDLS; CDR2 reads YYNGEE. This CDR3 region has 14 residues. V was trimmed by 3 bases and J by 3 bases, leaving 10 bases between them. CDR3 amino acids: CASSAGEFGNTIYF. The DNA for the CDR3 is TGTGCCAGCAGCGCGGGGGAATTTGGAAACACCATATATTTT.

In its sample, this clonotype was seen many times. The CDR3 region is CASSQDQGTGNQPQHF. CDR3 DNA: TGCGCCAGCAGCCAAGATCAGGGGACGGGCAATCAGCCCCAGCATTTT. The chain links TRBV4-1 to TRBJ1-5, with D perhaps TRBD1 (6 bases). Trimming took off 0 bases at V and 2 bases at J, with 11 bases between the two ends. This CDR3 contains 16 residues. From germline, CDR1 is MGHRA and CDR2 YSYEKL.

This clonotype has at least ten counts. The V call is TRBV7-6, the J call TRBJ2-7, with a possible D match to TRBD1 (6 bases). The CDR3 sequence is 14 residues long. Germline V gene sequence: CDR1 SGHVS, CDR2 FNYEAQ. Deletions cut 5 bases from V and 6 bases from J, with 17 bases between. The CDR3 loop is CASSTGTKFSEQYF. CDR3 nucleotide sequence: TGTGCCAGCAGCACCGGGACAAAATTCTCCGAGCAGTACTTC.

The J gene is TRBJ2-5, the V gene TRBV2, with D unclear. Per germline, CDR1 SNHLY and CDR2 FYNNEI. Trimming pared 4 bases from V and 4 bases from J, leaving 10 bases between. The CDR3 totals 13 residues. The CDR3 loop reads CASSADTRETQYF. CDR3 DNA sequence: TGTGCCAGCAGTGCCGATACACGAGAGACCCAGTACTTC. Full variable domain (missing parts from reference TRBV2 and TRBJ2-5): EPEVTQTPSHQVTQMGQEVILRCVPISNHLYFYWYRQILGQKVEFLVSFYNNEISEKSEIFDDQFSVERPDGSNFTLKIRSTKLEDSAMYFCASSADTRETQYFGPGTRLLVL.

This clonotype was counted many times. V is TRBV7-2 and J is TRBJ2-1; TRBD2 agrees at 10 bases. CDR1 is SGHTA, CDR2 FQGNSA, per germline. V was pared by 2 bases and J by 5 bases, with 3 bases of the junction left unmatched. This CDR3 spans 15 amino acids. The CDR3 region is CASSLWTSGNNEQFF. CDR3 in DNA: TGTGCCAGCAGCTTATGGACTAGCGGAAACAATGAGCAGTTCTTC.

This clonotype was observed a few times. V gene TRBV2 combines with J gene TRBJ1-1, with D tentatively TRBD1 (5 bases). The CDR3 runs 14 residues. The germline V gene encodes CDR1 SNHLY and CDR2 FYNNEI. V was clipped by 2 bases and J by 1 base, with 8 bases between them. CDR3 loop: CASSEQGPNTEAFF. CDR3 DNA sequence: TGTGCCAGCAGTGAACAGGGACCGAACACTGAAGCTTTCTTT.

This clonotype was picked up many times. The gene calls are TRBV5-6 and TRBJ2-3; D not certain. Looked up from germline, CDR1 is SGHDT and CDR2 is YYEEEE. Trimming removed 1 base at V and 4 bases at J, with 13 bases between. The CDR3 is 15 amino acids. This CDR3 reads CASSLRAYGADTQYF. CDR3 nucleotides: TGTGCCAGCAGCTTGAGGGCCTATGGGGCAGATACGCAGTATTTT. The complete variable domain, with remaining parts taken from reference TRBV5-6 and TRBJ2-3, reads DAGVTQSPTHLIKTRGQQVTLRCSPKSGHDTVSWYQQALGQGPQFIFQYYEEEERQRGNFPDRFSGHQFPNYSSELNVNALLLGDSALYLCASSLRAYGADTQYFGPGTRLTVL.

This sequence joins TRBV10-3 and TRBJ2-7; D ambiguous. In germline, CDR1 is ENHRY, CDR2 SYGVKD. This CDR3 contains 12 residues. Trimming cost V 4 bases and J 5 bases, with 9 bases left between them. This CDR3 reads CAISGQANEQYF. The CDR3 region has the DNA TGTGCCATCAGTGGCCAGGCTAACGAGCAGTACTTC.

The table lists this clonotype with many counts. This chain uses TRBV28 with TRBJ1-1, with D unresolved. The CDR3 is made up of 12 amino acids. The germline V gene has CDR1 MDHEN and CDR2 SYDVKM. Trimming pared 7 bases from V and 1 base from J, leaving 7 bases between. CDR3 sequence: CASNPQNTEAFF. The CDR3 DNA sequence: TGTGCCAGCAACCCCCAGAACACTGAAGCTTTCTTT.

The chain has TRBV10-3 and TRBJ1-3; D is uncertain. This CDR3 region has 15 residues. Germline CDR1 reads ENHRY; CDR2 reads SYGVKD. V dropped 2 bases and J dropped 6 bases, with 14 bases sitting between them. The CDR3, as DNA: TGTGCCATCAGTGAGCGGGATGGTCTAATAAACACCATATATTTT. It specifies CAISERDGLINTIYF.